Presented here are 8 T cell receptor beta chains from one specimen sequenced in a study of blood T cell repertoires in COVID-19. The repertoire was sequenced with immunoSEQ multiplex PCR; TCRdb's copy has only in-frame clones and lacks some. The sample records about 290,000 clones, under 90% being singletons. The sequenced sample was peripheral blood. These receptors all stem from a young woman with COVID-19, enrolled during active disease.

The chain links TRBV24-1 to TRBJ2-3; D is unresolved. Per germline, CDR1 KGHDR and CDR2 SFDVKD. V was clipped by 5 bases and J by 8 bases, with 13 bases between them. The CDR3 runs to 13 residues. CDR3 in amino acids: CATSVGSLGTQYF. The DNA of the CDR3 is TGTGCCACCAGTGTCGGGTCTTTAGGTACGCAGTATTTT.

This sequence joins TRBV10-1 and TRBJ1-5; D may be TRBD1 (6 bases). This CDR3 is 14 amino acids long. Germline V gene lookup returns CDR1 WNHNN and CDR2 SYGVQD (reference sequence). Trimming pared 3 bases from V and 2 bases from J, leaving 8 bases between. CDR3 nucleotides: TGCGCCAGCAGTGACAGGGGCGGCAATCAGCCCCAGCATTTT. It codes for CASSDRGGNQPQHF.

This chain uses TRBV6-6 with TRBJ1-2; the D is unclear. CDR1 and CDR2 from the germline V gene are MNHNY and SVGAGI (reference sequence). This CDR3 comprises 14 residues. The V gene lost 6 bases and the J gene lost 1 base, with 12 bases spanning the gap. The CDR3 coding sequence is TGTGCCAGCAGACCTCGCACAAGTAACTATGGCTACACCTTC. Its protein is CASRPRTSNYGYTF.

V is TRBV5-1 and J is TRBJ1-3, with TRBD1 matching over 7 bases. Trimming at V came to 4 bases and at J to 4 bases, leaving 5 bases not matched to a gene. Germline CDR1 reads SGHRS; CDR2 reads YFSETQ. There are 14 residues in the CDR3. The CDR3 sequence is CASSTGDSGNTIYF. The CDR3 nucleotides are TGCGCCAGCAGCACAGGGGATTCCGGAAACACCATATATTTT.

The chain combines TRBV7-9 with TRBJ1-4; D ambiguous. Germline V gives CDR1 SEHNR, CDR2 FQNEAQ (reference sequence). Trimming stripped 4 bases from V and 4 bases from J, with 7 bases between. CDR3 size: 13 residues. The CDR3 DNA reads as TGTGCCAGCAGCTCAGGTGATAATGAAAAACTGTTTTTT. Protein: CASSSGDNEKLFF.

This clone has just one count. The chain uses TRBV6-5 and TRBJ2-7, with D perhaps TRBD2 (6 bases). The CDR3 loop spans 13 amino acids. Trimming cost V 8 bases and J 1 base, with 12 bases left between them. Germline V CDR1 and CDR2: MNHEY, SVGAGI. The CDR3 here is CASGGADSYEQYF. The CDR3 DNA reads TGTGCCAGCGGAGGGGCGGATTCCTACGAGCAGTACTTC.

The chain joins TRBV29-1 to TRBJ1-2; 7 bases map to TRBD1. Trimming at V came to 6 bases and at J to 4 bases, leaving 11 bases not matched to a gene. CDR3 length: 14 residues. Germline V CDR1 and CDR2: SQVTM, ANQGSEA. CDR3 bases: TGCAGCGTGGTCGGGACAGATTTCCTCTATGGCTACACCTTC. It is translated as CSVVGTDFLYGYTF.

In the case of this clone: The sample carries other DNA sequences with the same CDR3. This rearrangement joins TRBV19 to TRBJ1-5; D is unclear. V dropped 4 bases and J dropped 7 bases, with 11 bases sitting between them. The CDR3 runs to 13 residues. Germline loops: CDR1 LNHDA, CDR2 SQIVND (reference sequence). The CDR3, as DNA: TGTGCCAGTAGTACGTCCTTAGCACAGCCCCAGCATTTT. Translating it yields CASSTSLAQPQHF. The whole variable domain, remainder taken from reference TRBV19 and TRBJ1-5, is DGGITQSPKYLFRKEGQNVTLSCEQNLNHDAMYWYRQDPGQGLRLIYYSQIVNDFQKGDIAEGYSVSREKKESFPLTVTSAQKNPTAFYLCASSTSLAQPQHFGDGTRLSIL.